A single sample is the source of the 28 T cell receptor beta chains below, sequenced in a study of human T cells and chemical hapten exposure. Described time point: patch test 2, 6 weeks after DPC sensitization. Treatment defined: therapeutic diphenylcyclopropenone sensitization with weekly scalp DPC. TCRdb processed the RACE reads anew with MiXCR; each CDR3 protein has one entry. The sample has around 99,000 distinct CDR3 sequences; about a tenth are singletons. Sequenced here: whole blood, sampled in connection with sensitization to the hapten diphenylcyclopropenone (DPC). These receptors were collected from a middle-aged woman with alopecia areata. Some clones in this sample may be carry-over from other donors' samples.

This clonotype was detected many times. This sequence joins TRBV12-3 or TRBV12-4 and TRBJ2-7, with 9 bases aligning to TRBD1. V gave up 3 bases and J gave up 9 bases; unmatched junction bases: 9. The CDR3 has 14 amino acids. CDR3 amino acids: CASSFGNRGLVQYF. The CDR3, as DNA: TGTGCCAGCAGTTTCGGGAACAGGGGGCTGGTGCAGTACTTC.

This clonotype showed up many times. The rearrangement uses TRBV4-3 and TRBJ2-1; D possibly corresponds to TRBD2 (5 bases). V lost 4 bases and J 4 bases, leaving 11 bases between the germline ends. This CDR3 region has 14 residues. CDR1 is LGHNA and CDR2 is YSLEER in the germline V gene. CDR3 in amino acids: CASSRQLVYNEQFF. The CDR3 DNA follows: TGCGCCAGCAGCCGCCAACTAGTGTACAATGAGCAGTTCTTC.

The chain employs TRBV12-3 or TRBV12-4 and TRBJ1-5; D unresolved. V gave up 2 bases and J gave up 6 bases, with 5 bases separating them. This CDR3 has 12 amino acids. This chain's CDR3 is CASSLSLQPQHF. The CDR3 DNA follows: TGTGCCAGCAGTTTAAGTCTTCAGCCCCAGCATTTT.

This clonotype was recorded a few times. This chain uses TRBV7-2 with TRBJ2-3; no clear D gene. V gave up 2 bases and J gave up 0 bases, with 15 bases separating them. Germline values: CDR1 SGHTA, CDR2 FQGNSA. The length of the CDR3 is 17 residues. The CDR3 here is CASSLLALAYSTDTQYF. CDR3 nucleotide sequence: TGTGCCAGCAGCTTACTGGCCCTGGCTTATAGCACAGATACGCAGTATTTT.

This clonotype was detected ten times or more. V gene TRBV10-1 combines with J gene TRBJ1-6, with D possibly matching TRBD1 (5 bases). Trimming removed 3 bases at V and 5 bases at J, with 11 bases between. The germline gives CDR1 WNHNN, CDR2 SYGVQD (reference sequence). The length of the CDR3 is 15 residues. The CDR3 sequence is CASSDGQGDNSPLHF. The CDR3 region has the DNA TGCGCCAGCAGTGACGGGCAGGGAGATAATTCACCCCTCCACTTT.

Comment on this clonotype: Germline and junction disagree at one end, which may indicate a read error. The chain employs TRBV9 and TRBJ2-5, with 10 nucleotides matching TRBD1. The CDR3 extends over 14 amino acids. In germline, CDR1 is SGDLS, CDR2 YYNGEE. The DNA for the CDR3 is TGTGCCAGCAGCCCCACCGGACAGGGGGAGACCCAGTGCTTC. Protein sequence: CASSPTGQGETQCF.

For this clonotype: This may come from a read error, since a much larger clone is one base off. The rearrangement joins TRBV28 to TRBJ1-2; D not resolved. The CDR3 runs to 11 residues. CDR1 is MDHEN and CDR2 is SYDVKM in the germline V gene. CDR3 sequence: CAGSPNYGYTF. CDR3 bases: TGTGCCGGCAGTCCTAACTATGGCTACACCTTC.

The rearrangement joins TRBV29-1 to TRBJ2-1, with 8 nucleotides matching TRBD2. The CDR3 runs to 13 residues. Germline CDR1 is SQVTM and CDR2 is ANQGSEA. J lost 6 bases, V lost 4 bases, and 5 bases had no gene match. The CDR3 reads CSVALAGLNEQFF. Here the CDR3 DNA reads TGCAGCGTTGCCCTAGCGGGTCTCAATGAGCAGTTCTTC.

This clonotype was counted only a few times. The rearrangement uses TRBV20-1 and TRBJ1-1; D uncertain. The V gene lost 3 bases and the J gene lost 1 base, with 9 bases spanning the gap. The CDR3 spans 13 residues. Germline loops: CDR1 DFQATT, CDR2 SNEGSKA (reference sequence). CDR3 nucleotides: TGCAGTGCTAGCGGCAGGCCGAACACTGAAGCTTTCTTT. Residues: CSASGRPNTEAFF.

There are a few counts of this clonotype. This chain uses TRBV6-6 with TRBJ2-7; D not certain. The CDR3 covers 14 residues. Trimming took 2 bases from V and 2 from J, leaving 10 bases between them. Germline V CDR1 and CDR2: MNHNY, SVGAGI (reference sequence). This chain's CDR3 is CASSYDKNPYEQYF. In DNA form, the CDR3 reads TGTGCCAGCAGTTACGACAAGAACCCCTACGAGCAGTACTTC.

This clonotype was recorded at least ten times. The junction departs from the called germline gene at one end, perhaps through a read error. The chain has TRBV30 and TRBJ2-7, with TRBD2 matching 9 bases. From germline, CDR1 is GTSNPN and CDR2 SVGIG (reference sequence). This CDR3 contains 15 residues. The CDR3 is CAWTWGGAGGGEQHF. Written as DNA, the CDR3 is TGTGCCTGGACCTGGGGCGGAGCGGGGGGAGGCGAGCAGCACTTC.

The rearrangement links TRBV7-9 to TRBJ1-4; 7 bases are shared with TRBD1. The CDR3 totals 17 residues. Germline assignment: CDR1 SEHNR and CDR2 FQNEAQ (reference sequence). Trimming at V came to 4 bases and at J to 5 bases, leaving 13 bases not matched to a gene. CDR3 protein: CASSSYETGTTNEKLFF. The CDR3 nucleotides are TGTGCCAGCAGCTCCTATGAGACAGGGACCACGAATGAAAAACTGTTTTTT.

This clonotype showed up many times. The chain is built from TRBV29-1 and TRBJ1-2; 9 bases map to TRBD1. Germline lookup yields CDR1 SQVTM and CDR2 ANQGSEA. This CDR3 comprises 15 residues. V shed 4 bases, J shed 4 bases, and the junction held 10 bases outside the gene matches. CDR3 sequence (DNA): TGCAGCGTTGGGGATGTACAGGGGGCTGGCTATGGCTACACCTTC. Encoded protein: CSVGDVQGAGYGYTF.

This clonotype was recorded at least ten times. The chain links TRBV29-1 to TRBJ1-1; D gene ambiguous. V was shortened by 7 bases and J by 1 base, with 13 bases between the two germline ends. The germline V gene encodes CDR1 SQVTM and CDR2 ANQGSEA. This CDR3 comprises 13 residues. CDR3: CSASLTENTEAFF. The CDR3 nucleotides are TGCAGCGCCTCCCTGACTGAGAACACTGAAGCTTTCTTT.

This clonotype was observed a few times. The chain is built from TRBV13 and TRBJ2-4; D is perhaps TRBD1 (7 bases). The V gene lost 8 bases and the J gene lost 8 bases, with 13 bases spanning the gap. The length of the CDR3 is 12 residues. CDR1 and CDR2 from the germline V gene are PRHDT and FYEKMQ (reference sequence). CDR3 in amino acids: CASSGGPDIQYF. The CDR3 DNA follows: TGTGCCAGCTCAGGGGGGCCGGACATTCAGTACTTC. Complete variable domain (other parts from reference TRBV13 and TRBJ2-4): AAGVIQSPRHLIKEKRETATLKCYPIPRHDTVYWYQQGPGQDPQFLISFYEKMQSDKGSIPDRFSAQQFSDYHSELNMSSLELGDSALYFCASSGGPDIQYFGAGTRLSVL.

CDR3 loop: CASSPNRVPSNTGELFF. The CDR3 DNA follows: TGTGCCAGCTCACCTAACAGGGTCCCTTCGAACACCGGGGAGCTGTTTTTT. V and J are TRBV18 and TRBJ2-2; D perhaps matches TRBD1 (6 bases). Germline CDR1 KGHSH, CDR2 LQKENI. This CDR3 is built from 17 residues. Trimming pared 3 bases from V and 0 bases from J, leaving 14 bases between.

The sample holds many counts of this clonotype. This chain links TRBV9 with TRBJ1-2; TRBD1 aligns across 7 bases. The CDR3 totals 13 residues. Germline V gives CDR1 SGDLS, CDR2 YYNGEE. The V segment lost 2 bases and the J segment 2 bases; nucleotides outside the gene matches: 0. Here the CDR3 reads CASSVTGNYGYTF. In DNA form, the CDR3 reads TGTGCCAGCAGCGTGACAGGGAACTATGGCTACACCTTC. Filled out from reference TRBV9 and TRBJ1-2, the complete variable domain reads DSGVTQTPKHLITATGQRVTLRCSPRSGDLSVYWYQQSLDQGLQFLIQYYNGEERAKGNILERFSAQQFPDLHSELNLSSLELGDSALYFCASSVTGNYGYTFGSGTRLTVV.

This clonotype was recorded a few times. The genes are TRBV10-2 and TRBJ2-6; D is unclear. This CDR3 region has 15 residues. V was trimmed by 2 bases and J by 1 base, leaving 6 bases between them. From germline, CDR1 is WSHSY and CDR2 SAAADI. DNA for the CDR3: TGCGCCAGCAGTGAGCCCGGGTCTGGGGCCAACGTCCTGACTTTC. This sequence encodes CASSEPGSGANVLTF.

At least ten counts were recorded for this clonotype. The chain's CDR3 is CASSQVGGGTEAFF. CDR3 DNA: TGCGCCAGCAGCCAAGTTGGGGGAGGCACTGAAGCTTTCTTT. V and J are TRBV4-1 and TRBJ1-1; perhaps TRBD1 as D (5 bases). CDR1 is MGHRA, CDR2 YSYEKL, per germline. V dropped 1 base and J dropped 4 bases, with 10 bases sitting between them. CDR3 length: 14 amino acids.

This clonotype occurred many times. V and J are TRBV5-4 and TRBJ1-2, with 11 nucleotides matching TRBD1. Trimming at V came to 4 bases and at J to 0 bases, leaving 11 bases not matched to a gene. The CDR3 contains 18 residues. CDR1 and CDR2 (germline): SGHNT, YYREEE (reference sequence). The CDR3: CASSGISGQGVSNYGYTF. CDR3 coding DNA: TGTGCCAGCAGCGGTATCTCGGGACAGGGGGTGTCTAACTATGGCTACACCTTC.

The chain recombines TRBV7-2 with TRBJ1-5; possible D gene TRBD1, 5 bases. The CDR3 consists of 14 residues. Germline V gene lookup returns CDR1 SGHTA and CDR2 FQGNSA. Trimming pared 6 bases from V and 5 bases from J, leaving 14 bases between. CDR3 DNA: TGTGCCAGCAGGCCTCAGGGCTTCCATCAGCCCCAGCATTTT. This encodes CASRPQGFHQPQHF.

CDR3 sequence: CSVDVGGQGTQYF. As DNA, the CDR3 is TGCAGCGTTGATGTGGGGGGGCAGGGGACCCAGTACTTC. The chain carries TRBV29-1 and TRBJ2-5, with D possibly matching TRBD2 (7 bases). The CDR3 totals 13 residues. With 3 bases removed from V and 7 bases from J, the gap between germline ends came to 15 bases. Germline V lookup: CDR1 SQVTM, CDR2 ANQGSEA.

In this sample, this clonotype turned up a few times. The chain has TRBV4-1 and TRBJ2-7; D is perhaps TRBD2 (6 bases). The germline V gene encodes CDR1 MGHRA and CDR2 YSYEKL. The V end lost 4 bases, the J end lost 2 bases, and 12 bases lay between the germline ends. This CDR3 spans 14 amino acids. CDR3 loop: CASSPGGKTYEQYF. In DNA form, the CDR3 reads TGCGCCAGCAGCCCCGGCGGGAAAACCTACGAGCAGTACTTC.

This clonotype was picked up a small number of times. The V and J genes are TRBV28 and TRBJ1-4; 8 bases fit TRBD1. Germline loops: CDR1 MDHEN, CDR2 SYDVKM. The CDR3 has 16 amino acids. Germline trimming cut 3 bases from V and 8 bases from J; bases unmatched to any gene: 11. The CDR3 coding sequence is TGTGCCAGCAGTTTGGGACAGGTTTCGGGTGACGAAAAACTGTTTTTT. Its translation: CASSLGQVSGDEKLFF.

This chain links TRBV5-1 with TRBJ1-1; a weak D match, TRBD1 (6 bases). V lost 0 bases and J 7 bases, leaving 19 bases between the germline ends. Germline V gives CDR1 SGHRS, CDR2 YFSETQ. CDR3 length equals 16 residues. CDR3 nucleotides: TGCGCCAGCAGCTTGGTTCTTGTAGGGGACAACGGTGAAGCTTTCTTT. Protein: CASSLVLVGDNGEAFF.

The CDR3 bases are TGTGCCAGCAGCTTAAGGGGACAGGGTGCCACCTCTGGGGCCAACGTCCTGACTTTC. Encoded protein: CASSLRGQGATSGANVLTF. The chain uses TRBV7-9 and TRBJ2-6; the match to TRBD1 covers 9 bases. The CDR3 covers 19 residues. V dropped 2 bases and J dropped 0; count of bases not matched to a gene: 8. Germline-derived CDR1 and CDR2 are SEHNR and FQNEAQ (reference sequence).

This clonotype was counted at least ten times. This chain joins TRBV7-2 and TRBJ1-6; D unresolved. CDR1 is SGHTA, CDR2 FQGNSA, per germline. CDR3 length equals 15 residues. The V gene lost 1 base and the J gene lost 8 bases, with 12 bases spanning the gap. The CDR3 DNA reads as TGTGCCAGCAGCTTAGAATTCAGTTCCTATTCACCCCTCCACTTT. The encoded protein is CASSLEFSSYSPLHF.

This clonotype was counted only a few times. V is TRBV5-4 and J is TRBJ2-1; D is uncertain. Germline V gene sequence: CDR1 SGHNT, CDR2 YYREEE (reference sequence). Trimming left V 1 base short and J 4 bases short, with 9 bases between. The CDR3 has 14 amino acids. In DNA, the CDR3 is TGTGCCAGCAGCTTGCAGAGTAGGTACAATGAGCAGTTCTTC. The encoded protein is CASSLQSRYNEQFF.